Sequencing of this T cell receptor (beta chain) was carried out in a study of T cells expressing NK-cell markers. Study in general: With respect to HCMV, most of the eight sequenced donors were seropositive, and one was seronegative.

For this clonotype: The antigen is unknown.

Study outcomes and limitations: The share of CD8+ T cells held by dominant NKG2C+ clonotypes was roughly 1.0-8% in several donors. Leadership of the CD3+CD56-NKG2C+ fraction also belonged to these clonotypes in several donors.

Generation of TCR beta cDNA was performed by 5'RACE template switching incorporating UMIs. TCRdb re-analyzed the 5' RACE reads; it lists each CDR3 protein once, without DNA. This table lists 200,000 to 300,000 distinct CDR3 sequences. This CDR3 is built from 15 residues. Germline V lookup: CDR1 LGHNA, CDR2 YSLEER. This receptor was taken from a woman aged 18 to 75 in good health. Sequenced sample: blood T cells: a sorted CD56 or NKG2C T cell subset, CD4+ or CD8+ T cells, or bulk PBMC T cells (not recorded which). V gene TRBV4-3 combines with J gene TRBJ2-1; TCRdb reports TRBD1, a call that lacks DNA to check it against. This CDR3 is CASSQEGRTDNEQFF.